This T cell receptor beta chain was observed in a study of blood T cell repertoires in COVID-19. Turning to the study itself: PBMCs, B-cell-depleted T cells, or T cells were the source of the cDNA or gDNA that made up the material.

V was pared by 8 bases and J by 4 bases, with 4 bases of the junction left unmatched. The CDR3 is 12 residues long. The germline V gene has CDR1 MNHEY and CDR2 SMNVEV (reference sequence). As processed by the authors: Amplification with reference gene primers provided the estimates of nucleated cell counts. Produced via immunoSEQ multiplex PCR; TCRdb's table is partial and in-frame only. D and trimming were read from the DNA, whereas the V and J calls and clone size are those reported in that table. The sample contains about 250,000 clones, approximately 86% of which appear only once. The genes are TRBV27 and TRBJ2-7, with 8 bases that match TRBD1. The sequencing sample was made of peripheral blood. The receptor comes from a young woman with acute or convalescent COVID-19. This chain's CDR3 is CASRTGPYEQYF. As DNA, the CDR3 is TGTGCCAGCCGGACAGGGCCATACGAGCAGTACTTC.